Each of the 2 T cell receptor beta chains below was sequenced from the same sample in a study of shared clonotypes between healthy human individuals. Produced via immunoSEQ multiplex PCR; TCRdb's table is partial and in-frame only. The sample comprises roughly 650,000 clones, approximately 96% of which are singletons, and 0.11% rests with the top ten. Cells designated naive CD8 were CD45RO-negative and were positively selected for CCR7, with terminally differentiated effector memory CD45RA+ cells excluded. Specimen: naive CD8+ T cells sorted from blood. The origin of the receptors is a woman in her twenties or thirties in good health.

This chain uses TRBV7-9 with TRBJ2-7; D is possibly TRBD2 (6 bases). V lost 4 bases and J lost 6, with 16 bases in between. The V gene's germline CDR1 is SEHNR and CDR2 FQNEAQ (reference sequence). The CDR3 spans 14 residues. CDR3 region: CASSYGLGGSEQYF. In DNA, the CDR3 is TGTGCCAGCAGCTACGGACTGGGGGGATCCGAGCAGTACTTC.

Points on this clone: This sample includes further DNA sequences coding for the same CDR3. The J gene is TRBJ1-2, the V gene TRBV5-1, with no clear D. V lost 2 bases to trimming and J lost 2 bases, with 7 bases between them. This CDR3 contains 13 residues. From germline, CDR1 is SGHRS and CDR2 YFSETQ. The DNA for the CDR3 is TGCGCCAGCAGCTTAACAGAGAACTATGGCTACACCTTC. Protein product: CASSLTENYGYTF.